The rows below give T cell receptor beta chains drawn from one sample of a study of a mutant IDH1 vaccine in newly diagnosed glioma. Only in-frame clones appear in the TCRdb table, and some are missing; sequencing was by immunoSEQ multiplex PCR. The repertoire holds fewer than 40,000 clones, with roughly 56% as singletons. No antigen has been assigned to these receptors. The sample consisted of PBMCs, taken from a glioma patient whose treatment included an IDH1 peptide vaccine. The receptors here all came from a woman under 30 with glioma. Each CDR3 is given with its conserved first and last residue.

V gene: TRBV5-4
J gene: TRBJ2-5
CDR3 protein: CASSLATSLETQYF

V gene: TRBV2
J gene: TRBJ2-7
CDR3 protein: CASSDYLAGEQYF

V gene: TRBV7-8
J gene: TRBJ2-7
CDR3 protein: CASSIRDSYFSGGEQYF

V gene: TRBV5-6
J gene: TRBJ2-2
CDR3 protein: CASSLAIGGPNTGELFF

V gene: TRBV6-1
J gene: TRBJ2-7
CDR3 protein: CASRTGTSNEQYF

V gene: TRBV18
J gene: TRBJ1-1
CDR3 protein: CASSTTGNTEAFF

V gene: TRBV6-1
J gene: TRBJ2-7
CDR3 protein: CATLEGEQYF

V gene: TRBV20-1
J gene: TRBJ2-7
CDR3 protein: CSALLDEQYF

V gene: TRBV5-1
J gene: TRBJ2-3
CDR3 protein: CASSYRSTTDTQYF

V gene: TRBV4-3
J gene: TRBJ2-2
CDR3 protein: CASSQGDSGRAGGGELFF

V gene: TRBV14
J gene: TRBJ2-2
CDR3 protein: CASSQDLTSGKVGELFF

V gene: TRBV27
J gene: TRBJ1-1
CDR3 protein: CASSFGTGDTEAFF

V gene: TRBV27
J gene: TRBJ2-6
CDR3 protein: CASREQGAGANVLTF

V gene: TRBV9
J gene: TRBJ2-5
CDR3 protein: CASSVSLQETQYF

V gene: TRBV6-6
J gene: TRBJ1-3
CDR3 protein: CASTNRDSSGNTIYF

V gene: TRBV19
J gene: TRBJ2-1
CDR3 protein: CASSPINSGSVDEQFF

V gene: TRBV4-1
J gene: TRBJ2-1
CDR3 protein: CASSPQVRTSGIKQFF

V gene: TRBV7-2
J gene: TRBJ1-1
CDR3 protein: CASSPLYGGYGTEAFF

V gene: TRBV18
J gene: TRBJ2-3
CDR3 protein: CASSPSLVATASTDTQYF

V gene: TRBV10-3
J gene: TRBJ2-2
CDR3 protein: CAISDSQGAGELFF

V gene: TRBV9
J gene: TRBJ2-3
CDR3 protein: CASSPRRDGTDTQYF

V gene: TRBV27
J gene: TRBJ1-2
CDR3 protein: CASSLWGQSYGYTF

V gene: TRBV11-3
J gene: TRBJ2-5
CDR3 protein: CASSFGAAQETQYF

V gene: TRBV7-2
J gene: TRBJ2-7
CDR3 protein: CASSLEGQGTYEQYF

V gene: TRBV4-3
J gene: TRBJ2-3
CDR3 protein: CASSQDKRGTDTQYF

V gene: TRBV6-1
J gene: TRBJ2-6
CDR3 protein: CASSLRGTGANVLTF

V gene: TRBV18
J gene: TRBJ2-7
CDR3 protein: CASSPLGGAPSYEQYF

V gene: TRBV2
J gene: TRBJ1-1
CDR3 protein: CASILDGNTEAFF

V gene: TRBV6-5
J gene: TRBJ1-1
CDR3 protein: CASSYSGQPEAFF

V gene: TRBV5-8
J gene: TRBJ1-3
CDR3 protein: CASSLEAPGNTIYF

V gene: TRBV6-5
J gene: TRBJ2-7
CDR3 protein: CASSPGQGVDEQYF

V gene: TRBV4-2
J gene: TRBJ2-1
CDR3 protein: CASSQDLRGSYNEQFF

V gene: TRBV9
J gene: TRBJ2-2
CDR3 protein: CASSVEGVRDTGELFF

V gene: TRBV9
J gene: TRBJ1-4
CDR3 protein: CASSGSATNEKLFF

V gene: TRBV7-9
J gene: TRBJ2-6
CDR3 protein: CASSLDGLSGANVLTF

V gene: TRBV30
J gene: TRBJ2-1
CDR3 protein: CAWATGDGSNEQFF

V gene: TRBV19
J gene: TRBJ2-3
CDR3 protein: CASNSGLPRDTQYF

V gene: TRBV6-5
J gene: TRBJ1-1
CDR3 protein: CASSLYWYTEAFF

V gene: TRBV29-1
J gene: TRBJ1-1
CDR3 protein: CSPQRVNTEAFF

V gene: TRBV11-1
J gene: TRBJ2-1
CDR3 protein: CASRPWGREASDEQFF

V gene: TRBV7-9
J gene: TRBJ1-5
CDR3 protein: CASSLDQTGGQPQHF

V gene: TRBV9
J gene: TRBJ1-4
CDR3 protein: CASSVRTGLGEKLFF

V gene: TRBV4-1
J gene: TRBJ1-3
CDR3 protein: CASSQEVLPSGNTIYF

V gene: TRBV6-6
J gene: TRBJ1-1
CDR3 protein: CASSYQNTEAFF

V gene: TRBV6-1
J gene: TRBJ1-2
CDR3 protein: CASSEEAGGSGYTF

V gene: TRBV9
J gene: TRBJ2-2
CDR3 protein: CASSVGGQGLTGELFF

V gene: TRBV28
J gene: TRBJ2-1
CDR3 protein: CASSLRTGPYNEQFF

V gene: TRBV29-1
J gene: TRBJ2-4
CDR3 protein: CSVEARTIAKNIQYF

V gene: TRBV4-1
J gene: TRBJ1-1
CDR3 protein: CASSQERGGNTEAFF

V gene: TRBV19
J gene: TRBJ1-1
CDR3 protein: CATWTQGNTEAFF

V gene: TRBV27
J gene: TRBJ2-7
CDR3 protein: CASSSGATAEQYF

V gene: TRBV20-1
J gene: TRBJ2-3
CDR3 protein: CSVPNGGIKYF

V gene: TRBV6-4
J gene: TRBJ2-1
CDR3 protein: CASSDLAGGPDEQFF

V gene: TRBV12-5
J gene: TRBJ1-1
CDR3 protein: CASGLEMNTEAFF